One sample yielded the 30 T cell receptor beta chains listed below, sequenced in a study of blood T cells in healthy people across ages. A second PCR, run for about 7 to 11 cycles, used a sample-barcoded 5' primer plus a J-beta primer mix. TCRdb recomputed calls from the 5' RACE reads with MiXCR, one row per CDR3 protein. The data contain over 700,000 distinct CDR3 sequences, less than 70% of them singletons. The specimen was blood. These receptors all come from a man older than 75 in good health.

The chain carries TRBV29-1 and TRBJ2-1; D uncertain. The DNA end is more similar to TRBJ2-7, so the J call may be wrong. The CDR3 extends over 15 amino acids. Germline V gene sequence: CDR1 SQVTM, CDR2 ANQGSEA. This CDR3 reads CSVGADLLSYNEQYF. Written as DNA, the CDR3 is TGCAGCGTTGGGGCGGACCTGCTCTCCTACAATGAGCAGTACTTC.

In this sample, this clonotype turned up a few times. The chain combines TRBV5-1 with TRBJ2-5, with D uncertain. Germline CDR1 is SGHRS and CDR2 is YFSETQ. This CDR3 has 14 residues. With 0 bases removed from V and 7 bases from J, the gap between germline ends came to 13 bases. CDR3 nucleotide sequence: TGCGCCAGCAGCTTGGGACACGTCACGGGGACCCAGTACTTC. It is translated as CASSLGHVTGTQYF.

The rearrangement joins TRBV12-3 or TRBV12-4 to TRBJ2-2; the match to TRBD2 covers 10 bases. V trimming: 6 bases; J trimming: 9 bases; junction bases outside the gene matches: 13. This CDR3 is built from 16 residues. This CDR3 is CASSTWASGSFWELFF. The CDR3 nucleotides read TGTGCCAGCAGCACTTGGGCTAGCGGGAGTTTCTGGGAGCTGTTTTTT.

This clonotype has just a few counts. The chain employs TRBV2 and TRBJ2-7, with 11 bases lining up with TRBD1. The CDR3 length is 14 residues. Germline-derived CDR1 and CDR2 are SNHLY and FYNNEI. V was clipped by 6 bases and J by 7 bases; unmatched bases: 8. The CDR3 here is CASSAGQGAGEQYF. The CDR3 DNA sequence: TGTGCCAGCAGCGCCGGACAGGGGGCGGGAGAGCAGTACTTC.

A few counts support this clonotype. The chain employs TRBV5-1 and TRBJ2-7; D could derive from TRBD1 or TRBD2 (6 bases each). Germline CDR1 and CDR2: SGHRS and YFSETQ. Trimming removed 1 base from V and 5 bases from J, with 10 bases in between. The length of the CDR3 is 13 residues. The CDR3 DNA reads TGCGCCAGCAGCTTGTACAGGGAGGACGAGCAGTACTTC. As protein: CASSLYREDEQYF.

Only a few counts were recorded for this clonotype. This chain connects TRBV11-2 to TRBJ2-5; D possibly corresponds to TRBD2 (6 bases). V was trimmed by 5 bases and J by 5 bases, leaving 21 bases between them. CDR1 and CDR2 from the germline V gene are SGHAT and FQNNGV. The CDR3 loop spans 16 amino acids. The CDR3 coding sequence is TGTGCCAGCAGCCTGGGACGTTATGGGGGGAGGGAGACCCAGTACTTC. It translates to CASSLGRYGGRETQYF.

This clonotype was recorded a few times. V gene TRBV5-1 combines with J gene TRBJ1-2, with unresolved D. CDR1 SGHRS and CDR2 YFSETQ come from the germline V gene. The V and J ends lost 1 base and 3 bases respectively, with 7 bases between them. This CDR3 spans 13 amino acids. As DNA, the CDR3 is TGCGCCAGCAGCTTGACCGACTACTATGGCTACACCTTC. Protein product: CASSLTDYYGYTF.

The V call is TRBV25-1, the J call TRBJ2-1; D remains unclear. Looked up from germline, CDR1 is MGHDK and CDR2 is SYGVNS. The V gene lost 2 bases and the J gene lost 9 bases, with 11 bases spanning the gap. This CDR3 contains 13 residues. Written as DNA, the CDR3 is TGTGCCAGCAGTGAAGTGGGCAGCCCTGAGCAGTTCTTC. Residues: CASSEVGSPEQFF.

CDR3 bases: TGTGCCAGCAGTTTACTAGCGAACACCGGGGAGCTGTTTTTT. Its translation is CASSLLANTGELFF. V is TRBV6-5 and J is TRBJ2-2; tentatively, D is TRBD2 (5 bases). The CDR3 contains 14 residues. V lost 4 bases, J lost 0 bases, and 6 bases lay in between. Germline assignment: CDR1 MNHEY and CDR2 SVGAGI.

This clonotype was detected a few times. V is TRBV6-5 and J is TRBJ2-6; 7 positions match TRBD1. V lost 4 bases to trimming and J lost 2 bases; unmatched junction nucleotides: 14. The germline V gene encodes CDR1 MNHEY and CDR2 SVGAGI. CDR3 size: 19 residues. This CDR3 reads CASSLLWTGVSPGANVLTF. The DNA of the CDR3 is TGTGCCAGCAGTTTACTCTGGACAGGAGTCTCTCCTGGGGCCAACGTCCTGACTTTC.

The V call is TRBV3-1, the J call TRBJ2-7; no clear D gene. The V end was cut by 1 base, the J end by 0 bases, with 7 bases between. The CDR3 covers 14 residues. Germline V gene sequence: CDR1 LGHDT, CDR2 YNNKEL (reference sequence). In DNA, the CDR3 is TGTGCCAGCAGCCAAGTTGGTGTCTCCTACGAGCAGTACTTC. This sequence encodes CASSQVGVSYEQYF.

This clonotype was detected only a few times. V gene TRBV7-9 combines with J gene TRBJ2-3; 11 bases match TRBD2. CDR3 size: 15 residues. Germline values: CDR1 SEHNR, CDR2 FQNEAQ (reference sequence). Trimming removed 5 bases from V and 4 bases from J; junction bases left unmatched: 5. The CDR3 DNA sequence: TGTGCCAGCAGCCCCCTAGCGGGAGGATCAGATACGCAGTATTTT. Amino acid sequence: CASSPLAGGSDTQYF.

The table lists this clonotype with a few counts. The V gene is TRBV7-2, the J gene TRBJ1-3; possibly TRBD1 for D (6 bases). Trimming shortened V by 5 bases and J by 2 bases, and 16 bases separated the two germline ends. Germline loops: CDR1 SGHTA, CDR2 FQGNSA. The CDR3 sequence is 16 residues long. The DNA of the CDR3 is TGTGCCAGCAGCCGAGAACAGGGCTCCACTGGAAACACCATATATTTT. Translated, it gives CASSREQGSTGNTIYF.

The rearrangement uses TRBV11-2 and TRBJ2-5; D assignment may be TRBD1 or TRBD2 (5 bases each). The V end was cut by 5 bases, the J end by 5 bases, with 9 bases between. The germline gives CDR1 SGHAT, CDR2 FQNNGV. This CDR3 has 12 residues. As DNA, the CDR3 is TGTGCCAGCAGCCGTTGGGGGGAGACCCAGTACTTC. The encoded protein is CASSRWGETQYF.

This clonotype was recorded a few times. The chain combines TRBV7-2 with TRBJ2-1, with D unresolved. Germline V gene sequence: CDR1 SGHTA, CDR2 FQGNSA. The CDR3 loop spans 14 amino acids. With 5 bases removed from V and 6 bases from J, the gap between germline ends came to 14 bases. This chain's CDR3 is CASSARPNPNEQFF. The CDR3 bases are TGTGCCAGCAGCGCTCGGCCAAACCCCAATGAGCAGTTCTTC.

The table lists this clonotype with a few counts. The chain has TRBV7-2 and TRBJ2-1; TRBD2 matches at 7 bases. Per the germline V gene, CDR1 is SGHTA and CDR2 is FQGNSA. The CDR3 has 12 amino acids. J gave up 10 bases and V 5 bases, and 5 bases lay outside the gene matches. CDR3 DNA: TGTGCCAGCAGCCCCACTAGCGCCGAGCAGTTCTTC. As protein: CASSPTSAEQFF.

The V call is TRBV4-1, the J call TRBJ1-2, with 12 bases aligning to TRBD1. J gave up 8 bases and V 3 bases, and 7 bases lay outside the gene matches. There are 15 residues in the CDR3. Germline V gene data show CDR1 as MGHRA and CDR2 as YSYEKL. This chain's CDR3 is CASSHPGQGASGYTF. The CDR3 bases are TGCGCCAGCAGCCACCCGGGACAGGGGGCGTCCGGCTACACCTTC.

This clonotype occurred many times. The V call is TRBV7-2, the J call TRBJ1-2; D might be TRBD1 (6 bases). The CDR3 has 14 amino acids. The ends were cut back, 5 bases at V and 2 bases at J, with 12 bases in the middle. Germline CDR1 SGHTA, CDR2 FQGNSA. The CDR3 nucleotides read TGTGCCAGCAGCATAGGACAGTCGAACTATGGCTACACCTTC. The encoded protein is CASSIGQSNYGYTF. Using reference TRBV7-2 and TRBJ1-2 for the parts outside the CDR3, the full variable domain is GAGVSQSPSNKVTEKGKDVELRCDPISGHTALYWYRQSLGQGLEFLIYFQGNSAPDKSGLPSDRFSAERTGGSVSTLTIQRTQQEDSAVYLCASSIGQSNYGYTFGSGTRLTVV.

The chain links TRBV19 to TRBJ2-7, with D unresolved. Germline-derived CDR1 and CDR2 are LNHDA and SQIVND (reference sequence). V lost 4 bases, J lost 7 bases, and 17 bases lay in between. This CDR3 is 14 amino acids long. CDR3 nucleotide sequence: TGTGCCAGTAGTAAGGGTGACTCCTACAATGAGCAGTACTTC. Translated, it gives CASSKGDSYNEQYF.

The CDR3 coding sequence is TGTGCCGAAGGACAGGATCACAATGAGCAGTTCTTC. It yields the protein CAEGQDHNEQFF. The V gene is TRBV30, the J gene TRBJ2-1; 7 bases map to TRBD1. The CDR3 is 12 amino acids. Germline V CDR1 and CDR2: GTSNPN, SVGIG (reference sequence). The J segment lost 5 bases and the V segment lost 8 bases, leaving 6 bases of the junction unmatched.

V usage is TRBV11-3 and J usage is TRBJ2-5; 9 nucleotides agree with TRBD1. The V gene's germline CDR1 is SGHNT and CDR2 YENEEA. The J segment lost 1 base and the V segment lost 0 bases, leaving 6 bases of the junction unmatched. The CDR3 loop spans 17 amino acids. The CDR3, as DNA: TGTGCCAGCAGCTTAGAGCGGACAGGGGACACCCAAGAGACCCAGTACTTC. This encodes CASSLERTGDTQETQYF.

This clonotype was counted a single time. The V and J genes are TRBV29-1 and TRBJ2-2; maybe TRBD1 (6 bases). V lost 7 bases and J lost 2, with 17 bases in between. The germline gives CDR1 SQVTM, CDR2 ANQGSEA. CDR3 length: 15 amino acids. CDR3 nucleotides: TGCAGCGCAAGAAGAAGGACAGTTAACACCGGGGAGCTGTTTTTT. This encodes CSARRRTVNTGELFF.

V gene TRBV7-9 combines with J gene TRBJ1-2, with 7 bases lining up with TRBD1. CDR1 is SEHNR and CDR2 is FQNEAQ in the germline V gene (reference sequence). Trimming at V came to 5 bases and at J to 8 bases, leaving 8 bases not matched to a gene. The CDR3 consists of 13 residues. CDR3 nucleotides: TGTGCCAGCAGCAGCACAGGGGTTTGGGGCTACACCTTC. Amino acid sequence: CASSSTGVWGYTF.

This clonotype was found once. The chain couples TRBV6-6 to TRBJ1-6; 8 nucleotides align to TRBD1. Trimming at V came to 5 bases and at J to 8 bases, leaving 8 bases not matched to a gene. CDR1 and CDR2 (germline): MNHNY, SVGAGI (reference sequence). The CDR3 sequence is 15 residues long. CDR3 in DNA: TGTGCCAGCAGTGGGGGGGACAGGAGGGATTCACCCCTCCACTTT. It encodes CASSGGDRRDSPLHF.

CDR3 in amino acids: CASSSGAQSGHRDAYF. Here the CDR3 DNA reads TGCGCCAGCAGCAGCGGGGCCCAGTCTGGACACAGAGACGCGTATTTT. The V and J genes are TRBV4-1 and TRBJ2-3, with TRBD2 matching 7 bases. The CDR3 has 16 amino acids. Germline-derived CDR1 and CDR2 are MGHRA and YSYEKL. Germline trimming cut 5 bases from V and 14 bases from J; bases unmatched to any gene: 22.

This clonotype came up once. The gene calls are TRBV24-1 and TRBJ2-4; 10 nucleotides agree with TRBD1. V was pared by 4 bases and J by 4 bases, with 12 bases of the junction left unmatched. The CDR3 is 18 residues long. Germline V gene lookup returns CDR1 KGHDR and CDR2 SFDVKD. The CDR3 here is CATSESRWDRGGKNIQYF. The CDR3 region has the DNA TGTGCCACCAGTGAGAGCCGTTGGGACAGGGGAGGAAAAAACATTCAGTACTTC.

V gene TRBV2 combines with J gene TRBJ1-1; TRBD1 agrees at 8 bases. The CDR3 loop spans 14 amino acids. Germline-derived CDR1 and CDR2 are SNHLY and FYNNEI. The V segment lost 6 bases and the J segment 3 bases; nucleotides outside the gene matches: 6. The CDR3 spells CASSRQGPDTEAFF. The CDR3 bases are TGTGCCAGCAGCCGACAGGGGCCCGACACTGAAGCTTTCTTT. Looking up the rest from reference TRBV2 and TRBJ1-1 gives the full variable domain: EPEVTQTPSHQVTQMGQEVILRCVPISNHLYFYWYRQILGQKVEFLVSFYNNEISEKSEIFDDQFSVERPDGSNFTLKIRSTKLEDSAMYFCASSRQGPDTEAFFGQGTRLTVV.

This clonotype was observed many times. The chain is built from TRBV29-1 and TRBJ2-5; weak D call: TRBD2 (5 bases). Trimming removed 4 bases from V and 3 bases from J, with 15 bases in between. The CDR3 has 14 amino acids. The V gene's germline CDR1 is SQVTM and CDR2 ANQGSEA. The CDR3 nucleotides read TGCAGCGTTGCACTAGTAGTCCTAAAAGAGACCCAGTACTTC. Encoded protein: CSVALVVLKETQYF. The whole variable domain, filled in from reference TRBV29-1 and TRBJ2-5, reads SAVISQKPSRDICQRGTSLTIQCQVDSQVTMMFWYRQQPGQSLTLIATANQGSEATYESGFVIDKFPISRPNLTFSTLTVSNMSPEDSSIYLCSVALVVLKETQYFGPGTRLLVL.

This clonotype was counted between two and nine times. The V and J genes are TRBV6-5 and TRBJ1-1; 7 bases fit TRBD1. J lost 6 bases, V lost 7 bases, and 11 bases had no gene match. CDR1 and CDR2 (germline): MNHEY, SVGAGI. The CDR3 totals 14 residues. CDR3 in amino acids: CASMTPGTVAEAFF. CDR3 DNA: TGTGCCAGCATGACTCCCGGGACAGTTGCTGAAGCTTTCTTT.

The rearrangement uses TRBV12-3 or TRBV12-4 and TRBJ2-1; 10 bases are shared with TRBD2. Trimming cost V 5 bases and J 7 bases; bases outside gene matches: 8. This CDR3 spans 15 amino acids. CDR3 DNA: TGTGCCAGCAGTAGAACTAGCGGGAAGAGTAATGAGCAGTTCTTC. This encodes CASSRTSGKSNEQFF.